A single sample is the source of the 31 T cell receptor beta chains below, sequenced in a study of T cell responses to AZD1222 COVID-19 vaccine. The table came from immunoSEQ multiplex PCR; TCRdb's copy has only in-frame clones and leaves some out. The sample includes about 110,000 clones, 70% to 90% of them seen just once. Here the sequenced sample was peripheral blood, taken 28 days after the second AZD1222 dose. All receptors derive from an adult who received the AZD1222 COVID-19 vaccine.

This clone was detected only once. V gene TRBV19 combines with J gene TRBJ2-7, with D possibly matching TRBD1 (5 bases). The ends were cut back, 1 base at V and 5 bases at J, with 12 bases in the middle. Germline loops: CDR1 LNHDA, CDR2 SQIVND (reference sequence). This CDR3 comprises 14 residues. The CDR3: CASSIAAGSNEQYF. In DNA form, the CDR3 reads TGTGCCAGTAGTATAGCGGCAGGGTCCAACGAGCAGTACTTC.

The chain recombines TRBV3-1 (or the pseudogene TRBV3-2) with TRBJ1-1; D gene uncertain. The germline CDR1 and CDR2 sequences are LGHDT and YNNKEL (reference sequence). The CDR3 loop spans 13 amino acids. The V gene lost 4 bases and the J gene lost 6 bases, with 12 bases spanning the gap. CDR3 sequence reads: CASSREGGSEAFF. CDR3 nucleotides: TGTGCCAGCAGCCGGGAGGGAGGTTCTGAAGCTTTCTTT.

The chain couples TRBV5-1 to TRBJ1-5; no clear D gene. Germline values: CDR1 SGHRS, CDR2 YFSETQ. This CDR3 comprises 15 residues. Trimming pared 2 bases from V and 0 bases from J, leaving 9 bases between. The CDR3 region is CASSFLGYSNQPQHF. The CDR3 DNA reads TGCGCCAGCAGCTTTCTCGGCTATAGCAATCAGCCCCAGCATTTT.

V gene TRBV23-1 combines with J gene TRBJ1-1; TRBD1 matches at 9 bases. TRBV23-1 is labeled an ORF, and its function is uncertain. The ends lost 2 bases at V and 11 bases at J; junction bases unmatched: 9. The CDR3 extends over 14 amino acids. DNA of the CDR3: TGCGCCAGCAGTCAAAGGTCGTCGGACAGGGGTGCTTTCTTT. This encodes CASSQRSSDRGAFF.

The chain uses TRBV5-1 and TRBJ2-1; possibly TRBD1 for D (5 bases). Germline-derived CDR1 and CDR2 are SGHRS and YFSETQ. With 5 bases removed from V and 0 bases from J, the gap between germline ends came to 12 bases. This CDR3 is 15 amino acids long. This CDR3 reads CASRIDSPSYNEQFF. The CDR3 bases are TGCGCCAGCAGAATTGACAGTCCCTCCTACAATGAGCAGTTCTTC.

Only one count was recorded for this clone. The chain is built from TRBV23-1 and TRBJ1-5; no clear D. TRBV23-1 is an open reading frame whose function is uncertain. The V and J ends lost 4 bases and 0 bases respectively, with 16 bases between them. This CDR3 has 17 amino acids. CDR3 coding DNA: TGCGCCAGCAGTCCCGCCCGGAGAAGATATAGCAATCAGCCCCAGCATTTT. This sequence encodes CASSPARRRYSNQPQHF.

This clone was detected a few times. The chain has TRBV5-8 and TRBJ2-7, with D hard to call. The CDR3 contains 12 residues. Germline assignment: CDR1 SGHTS and CDR2 YDEGEE. V was shortened by 4 bases and J by 4 bases, with 9 bases between the two germline ends. The CDR3, as DNA: TGTGCCAGCAGCGTGCGCCCTTACGAGCAGTACTTC. This gives the protein CASSVRPYEQYF.

This clone was seen once. The chain combines TRBV6-5 with TRBJ2-5, with TRBD2 as a possible D gene (5 bases). The CDR3 runs to 13 residues. Germline CDR1 reads MNHEY; CDR2 reads SVGAGI. V was trimmed by 2 bases and J by 7 bases, leaving 11 bases between them. In DNA, the CDR3 is TGTGCCAGCAGTTACCTCGCCCGGGGGACCCAGTACTTC. As protein: CASSYLARGTQYF.

The V gene is TRBV4-1, the J gene TRBJ2-7, with D perhaps matching TRBD1 or TRBD2 (7 bases each). The CDR3 is 17 amino acids. Germline CDR1 reads MGHRA; CDR2 reads YSYEKL. With 2 bases removed from V and 2 bases from J, the gap between germline ends came to 19 bases. The CDR3 is CASSQWGGGTDTYEQYF. CDR3 nucleotide sequence: TGCGCCAGCAGCCAATGGGGGGGCGGGACAGATACCTACGAGCAGTACTTC.

V gene TRBV5-1 combines with J gene TRBJ1-2; D is undetermined. From germline, CDR1 is SGHRS and CDR2 YFSETQ. CDR3 length: 16 amino acids. V was clipped by 0 bases and J by 4 bases, with 16 bases between them. The CDR3 DNA sequence: TGCGCCAGCAGCTTGGCTGGTAAAGGATCCTTCTATGGCTACACCTTC. Translating gives CASSLAGKGSFYGYTF.

The chain uses TRBV9 and TRBJ2-4; 8 nucleotides line up with TRBD1. V lost 0 bases, J lost 11 bases, and 10 bases stayed unmatched. This CDR3 region has 15 residues. CDR1 and CDR2 from the germline V gene are SGDLS and YYNGEE. The CDR3 loop reads CASSVGPGGMDLQYF. The CDR3 DNA follows: TGTGCCAGCAGCGTAGGTCCAGGGGGCATGGATCTTCAGTACTTC.

This clone turned up a few times. The J gene is TRBJ2-7, the V gene TRBV11-3; D not certain. Trimming took off 5 bases at V and 6 bases at J, with 11 bases between the two ends. The CDR3 consists of 12 residues. The germline V gene encodes CDR1 SGHNT and CDR2 YENEEA. CDR3: CASSIRAAEQYF. The CDR3 DNA sequence: TGTGCCAGCAGCATAAGGGCTGCCGAGCAGTACTTC.

The V and J genes are TRBV11-2 and TRBJ1-2; 12 bases fit TRBD1. The CDR3 contains 14 residues. V shed 3 bases and J 7 bases; nucleotides not matched to a gene: 3. Germline V gives CDR1 SGHAT, CDR2 FQNNGV. In DNA, the CDR3 is TGTGCCAGCAGCTTCTCGGGACAGGGGGCTGGCTACACCTTC. Translating it yields CASSFSGQGAGYTF.

V usage is TRBV10-3 and J usage is TRBJ1-2; D unresolved. CDR3 length: 15 amino acids. Germline V gene sequence: CDR1 ENHRY, CDR2 SYGVKD. V was pared by 0 bases and J by 4 bases, with 12 bases between. Written as DNA, the CDR3 is TGTGCCATCAGTGAGTCGGTGGGGTCGGCCTATGGCTACACCTTC. This sequence encodes CAISESVGSAYGYTF.

V gene TRBV11-3 combines with J gene TRBJ2-7; possible D gene TRBD2, 6 bases. The CDR3 contains 15 residues. Germline-derived CDR1 and CDR2 are SGHNT and YENEEA. The V gene lost 5 bases and the J gene lost 0 bases, with 14 bases spanning the gap. The CDR3 is CASSPQGDFSYEQYF. CDR3 in DNA: TGTGCCAGCAGCCCCCAAGGGGACTTCTCCTACGAGCAGTACTTC.

The chain employs TRBV24-1 and TRBJ2-3, with 7 bases lining up with TRBD1. CDR3 length: 14 residues. Germline CDR1 is KGHDR and CDR2 is SFDVKD. With 4 bases clipped from V and 7 bases from J, the junction kept 7 bases outside the gene matches. The DNA of the CDR3 is TGTGCCACCAGTGACCCTACAGGGGTAAATACGCAGTATTTT. Translation gives CATSDPTGVNTQYF.

The chain uses TRBV7-3 and TRBJ1-6; D ambiguous. The CDR3 is 13 residues long. Trimming removed 5 bases at V and 6 bases at J, with 8 bases between. Germline V lookup: CDR1 SGHTA, CDR2 FQGTGA. CDR3 DNA sequence: TGTGCCAGCAGCCCTGGACCTAATTCACCCCTCCACTTT. It yields the protein CASSPGPNSPLHF.

The CDR3 DNA is TGCAGCTTCCGGGACTCTGGGGCCAACGTCCTGACTTTC. Translation: CSFRDSGANVLTF. J is TRBJ2-6 and V is TRBV29-1; D may be TRBD2 (5 bases). Germline-derived CDR1 and CDR2 are SQVTM and ANQGSEA. Deletions cut 8 bases from V and 0 bases from J, with 8 bases between. This CDR3 region has 13 residues. Full variable domain (outside the CDR3, taken from reference TRBV29-1 and TRBJ2-6): SAVISQKPSRDICQRGTSLTIQCQVDSQVTMMFWYRQQPGQSLTLIATANQGSEATYESGFVIDKFPISRPNLTFSTLTVSNMSPEDSSIYLCSFRDSGANVLTFGAGSRLTVL.

The chain recombines TRBV28 with TRBJ2-7; 7 bases are shared with TRBD1. CDR3 size: 14 residues. The V and J ends lost 2 bases and 0 bases, in that order; junction bases with no gene match: 1. CDR1 is MDHEN and CDR2 is SYDVKM in the germline V gene. In nucleotides, the CDR3 is TGTGCCAGCAGTTTAACAGGGGCCTCCTACGAGCAGTACTTC. Encoded protein: CASSLTGASYEQYF.

This chain connects TRBV14 to TRBJ1-4; D is unresolved. Germline values: CDR1 SGHDN, CDR2 FVKESK. This CDR3 contains 13 residues. V was pared by 1 base and J by 8 bases, with 8 bases between. CDR3 protein: CASSQGGREKLFF. The DNA for the CDR3 is TGTGCCAGCAGCCAAGGGGGTCGGGAAAAACTGTTTTTT. Variable domain in full (rest from reference TRBV14 and TRBJ1-4): EAGVTQFPSHSVIEKGQTVTLRCDPISGHDNLYWYRRVMGKEIKFLLHFVKESKQDESGMPNNRFLAERTGGTYSTLKVQPAELEDSGVYFCASSQGGREKLFFGSGTQLSVL.

This chain joins TRBV18 and TRBJ2-3; D may be TRBD2 (6 bases). Germline V gives CDR1 KGHSH, CDR2 LQKENI. The CDR3 runs to 14 residues. With 7 bases removed from V and 2 bases from J, the gap between germline ends came to 13 bases. The CDR3 nucleotides are TGTGCCAGCTGCCCACCGGGACTCACAGATACGCAGTATTTT. It specifies CASCPPGLTDTQYF.

The rearrangement uses TRBV28 and TRBJ2-3; D gene ambiguous. V lost 7 bases and J lost 6, with 8 bases in between. The CDR3 extends over 11 amino acids. The V gene's germline CDR1 is MDHEN and CDR2 SYDVKM. The CDR3 is CASNYWDTQYF. The DNA of the CDR3 is TGTGCCAGCAACTACTGGGATACGCAGTATTTT.

The rearrangement links TRBV7-2 to TRBJ1-5; TRBD1 might be the D (5 bases). Germline loops: CDR1 SGHTA, CDR2 FQGNSA. Trimming took off 3 bases at V and 4 bases at J, with 7 bases between the two ends. CDR3 length equals 13 residues. CDR3 DNA sequence: TGTGCCAGCAGCTTCAGGGTGAATCAGCCCCAGCATTTT. This codes for CASSFRVNQPQHF.

This chain links TRBV3-1 (or the pseudogene TRBV3-2) with TRBJ2-3; D remains unclear. This CDR3 comprises 14 residues. V was pared by 3 bases and J by 5 bases, with 12 bases between. The V gene's germline CDR1 is LGHDT and CDR2 YNNKEL (reference sequence). The CDR3 region has the DNA TGTGCCAGCAGCCATCAGGTTTTGGTAGATACGCAGTATTTT. Translation: CASSHQVLVDTQYF.

The gene calls are TRBV11-2 and TRBJ2-4; D not certain. Germline V gene sequence: CDR1 SGHAT, CDR2 FQNNGV. CDR3 length equals 18 residues. The V gene lost 5 bases and the J gene lost 6 bases, with 26 bases spanning the gap. CDR3 DNA: TGTGCCAGCAGCCCCCGCGGAAAGGCAGGCCCAGATCCAAACATTCAGTACTTC. Protein product: CASSPRGKAGPDPNIQYF.

The chain uses TRBV3-1 (or the pseudogene TRBV3-2) and TRBJ1-2, with D unclear. The CDR3 has 15 residues. Germline V gene data show CDR1 as LGHDT and CDR2 as YNNKEL (reference sequence). V was clipped by 4 bases and J by 8 bases, with 20 bases between them. Here the CDR3 reads CASSPERANYRGYTF. CDR3 nucleotides: TGTGCCAGCAGCCCCGAAAGGGCAAACTATCGCGGCTACACCTTC.

The chain is built from TRBV21-1 and TRBJ2-3; the DNA was not compared with TRBD1, the D call given in the table. TRBV21-1 is listed as a pseudogene. This CDR3 has 16 amino acids. The CDR3, as DNA: TGTGCCAGCCTAACTCTGACAGGCACTGCACCATGTACGCAGTATTTT. Translated: CASLTLTGTAPCTQYF.

The chain employs TRBV6-4 and TRBJ1-2; 7 nucleotides align to TRBD1. Germline loops: CDR1 MRHNA, CDR2 SNTAGT. The CDR3 consists of 14 residues. Trimming took 2 bases from V and 7 from J; bases not matched to a gene: 7. The CDR3 protein is CASSDLTGRGGYTF. CDR3 DNA: TGTGCCAGCAGTGACCTGACAGGGAGAGGTGGCTACACCTTC.

This clone was seen a single time. The chain uses TRBV4-2 and TRBJ2-1; TRBD1 aligns across 7 bases. This CDR3 comprises 12 residues. Looked up from germline, CDR1 is LGHNA and CDR2 is YNFKEQ. The ends lost 3 bases at V and 10 bases at J; junction bases unmatched: 3. The CDR3 DNA follows: TGTGCCAGCAGCCACCCGGACAGGGAGCAGTTCTTC. Translation gives CASSHPDREQFF.

This rearrangement joins TRBV6-5 to TRBJ1-1; D is uncertain. The CDR3 has 15 amino acids. The V gene lost 4 bases and the J gene lost 3 bases, with 15 bases spanning the gap. Per germline, CDR1 MNHEY and CDR2 SVGAGI. CDR3 nucleotide sequence: TGTGCCAGCAGTTCCCCCTGGGGTCCGGACACTGAAGCTTTCTTT. Its protein product is CASSSPWGPDTEAFF.

The genes are TRBV4-1 and TRBJ2-1, with D perhaps TRBD2 (5 bases). V gave up 1 base and J gave up 1 base, with 14 bases separating them. Per germline, CDR1 MGHRA and CDR2 YSYEKL. The CDR3 is made up of 17 amino acids. The CDR3 DNA reads TGCGCCAGCAGCCAAGTTGCGGGCGGAGGTTCCTACAATGAGCAGTTCTTC. As protein: CASSQVAGGGSYNEQFF.